The 17 T cell receptor beta chains given below trace back to one sample, sequenced in a study of T-cell reconstitution after alpha-beta-depleted transplantation in children. As it was prepared, the TCRbeta library received unique molecular identifiers. TCRdb fed the PCR reads into MiXCR, producing one record per CDR3 protein. The table lists about 400,000 distinct CDR3 sequences, about a fifth of them singletons. The specimen was PBMCs from the stem cell graft donor, collected from the stem cell graft. The receptor source for this set is a human donor who donated a stem cell graft to a child with acute myeloid leukemia.

This chain connects TRBV9 to TRBJ2-7; D possibly corresponds to TRBD1 (5 bases). CDR1 and CDR2 from the germline V gene are SGDLS and YYNGEE. The CDR3 spans 15 residues. V was cut by 0 bases and J by 0 bases, with 10 bases left in between. For the CDR3, the DNA is TGTGCCAGCAGCGTAGGACAGACGAGCTCCTACGAGCAGTACTTC. As protein: CASSVGQTSSYEQYF. Variable domain in full (rest from reference TRBV9 and TRBJ2-7): DSGVTQTPKHLITATGQRVTLRCSPRSGDLSVYWYQQSLDQGLQFLIQYYNGEERAKGNILERFSAQQFPDLHSELNLSSLELGDSALYFCASSVGQTSSYEQYFGPGTRLTVT.

This clonotype appeared many times. The chain employs TRBV29-1 and TRBJ2-3; TRBD2 aligns across 8 bases. Trimming removed 7 bases from V and 4 bases from J; junction bases left unmatched: 4. This CDR3 region has 12 residues. The germline gives CDR1 SQVTM, CDR2 ANQGSEA. The chain's CDR3 is CSARTSSDTQYF. DNA for the CDR3: TGCAGCGCTCGGACTAGCTCAGATACGCAGTATTTT.

This clonotype was detected ten times or more. The genes are TRBV5-1 and TRBJ2-2; 10 nucleotides agree with TRBD1. This CDR3 is built from 16 residues. Looked up from germline, CDR1 is SGHRS and CDR2 is YFSETQ. Trimming removed 1 base from V and 4 bases from J; junction bases left unmatched: 4. CDR3 in amino acids: CASSLNGDRGTGELFF. CDR3 DNA: TGCGCCAGCAGCTTGAATGGGGACAGGGGCACCGGGGAGCTGTTTTTT.

At least ten counts were recorded for this clonotype. The chain uses TRBV29-1 and TRBJ2-7, with D uncertain. V lost 2 bases and J 4 bases, leaving 9 bases between the germline ends. This CDR3 comprises 12 residues. Germline assignment: CDR1 SQVTM and CDR2 ANQGSEA. CDR3 protein: CSVESPGYEQYF. CDR3 bases: TGCAGCGTTGAATCCCCTGGGTACGAGCAGTACTTC.

This clonotype was seen only a few times. The genes are TRBV7-2 and TRBJ2-4, with D hard to call. Per germline, CDR1 SGHTA and CDR2 FQGNSA. CDR3 length: 14 amino acids. Trimming took 1 base from V and 14 from J, leaving 18 bases between them. CDR3 region: CASSLEQVTKEKYF. The CDR3 region has the DNA TGTGCCAGCAGCTTAGAACAAGTCACAAAGGAAAAGTACTTC.

This clonotype was recorded a few times. V gene TRBV6-5 combines with J gene TRBJ2-1, with 8 nucleotides matching TRBD2. This CDR3 has 16 residues. Germline values: CDR1 MNHEY, CDR2 SVGAGI. V lost 2 bases and J lost 7; bases outside the gene matches: 10. As DNA, the CDR3 is TGTGCCAGCAGTTACGGTTCCCCTGGCGGGAGGAATGAGCAGTTCTTC. It translates to CASSYGSPGGRNEQFF.

This chain uses TRBV5-5 with TRBJ2-7; D is perhaps TRBD2 (6 bases). Trimming stripped 0 bases from V and 2 bases from J, with 12 bases between. In germline, CDR1 is SGHKS, CDR2 YYEKEE (reference sequence). The CDR3 totals 15 residues. The CDR3: CASSLGTNNTYEQYF. The CDR3 bases are TGTGCCAGCAGCTTGGGGACTAATAATACCTACGAGCAGTACTTC.

This clonotype has more than one count but fewer than ten. V and J are TRBV12-3 or TRBV12-4 and TRBJ1-5; D call uncertain. With 1 base removed from V and 5 bases from J, the gap between germline ends came to 6 bases. The CDR3 has 13 residues. CDR3 protein: CASSLGFHQPQHF. The CDR3 DNA sequence: TGTGCCAGCAGTTTAGGCTTTCATCAGCCCCAGCATTTT.

The sample holds a few counts of this clonotype. The chain is built from TRBV7-2 and TRBJ1-5; unclear D gene. The CDR3 runs to 14 residues. Germline CDR1 SGHTA, CDR2 FQGNSA. The V end lost 3 bases, the J end lost 0 bases, and 6 bases lay between the germline ends. CDR3 sequence reads: CASSFSDSNQPQHF. CDR3 DNA sequence: TGTGCCAGCAGCTTTTCTGATAGCAATCAGCCCCAGCATTTT. The variable domain in full, completed from reference TRBV7-2 and TRBJ1-5, reads GAGVSQSPSNKVTEKGKDVELRCDPISGHTALYWYRQSLGQGLEFLIYFQGNSAPDKSGLPSDRFSAERTGGSVSTLTIQRTQQEDSAVYLCASSFSDSNQPQHFGDGTRLSIL.

This clonotype has only a few counts. V gene TRBV19 combines with J gene TRBJ1-6; 8 nucleotides align to TRBD1. The trim removed 2 bases at V and 6 bases at J, leaving 3 bases unmatched. Looked up from germline, CDR1 is LNHDA and CDR2 is SQIVND (reference sequence). The CDR3 is made up of 15 amino acids. The CDR3 bases are TGTGCCAGTAGTATACAGGGGGCCAGTAATTCACCCCTCCACTTT. Its protein is CASSIQGASNSPLHF.

This clonotype showed up many times. This chain connects TRBV6-2 or TRBV6-3 to TRBJ2-4; 8 bases are shared with TRBD2. The junction had 2 bases not matched to a gene; V was cut back by 4 bases and J by 0 bases. Germline CDR1 MNHEY, CDR2 SVGEGT. This CDR3 contains 15 residues. The CDR3 nucleotides are TGTGCCAGCAGTTTAGCGGGAACAGCCAAAAACATTCAGTACTTC. Its protein is CASSLAGTAKNIQYF.

This clonotype was recorded many times. CDR3 protein: CSARGGQLAGGPYNEQFF. CDR3 coding DNA: TGCAGTGCTAGGGGGGGCCAGCTAGCGGGAGGTCCCTACAATGAGCAGTTCTTC. The chain couples TRBV20-1 to TRBJ2-1, with TRBD2 matching over 11 bases. The CDR3 is 18 amino acids. CDR1 and CDR2 (germline): DFQATT, SNEGSKA (reference sequence). V trimming: 3 bases; J trimming: 2 bases; junction bases outside the gene matches: 12.

The table lists this clonotype with many counts. This sequence joins TRBV4-3 and TRBJ2-2; no reliable D call. The CDR3 loop spans 15 amino acids. The germline gives CDR1 LGHNA, CDR2 YSLEER. Deletions cut 1 base from V and 0 bases from J, with 6 bases between. CDR3 amino acids: CASSQGSTNTGELFF. CDR3 sequence (DNA): TGCGCCAGCAGCCAAGGCTCAACGAACACCGGGGAGCTGTTTTTT.

The chain carries TRBV20-1 and TRBJ2-5; either TRBD1 or TRBD2 may fit D (5 bases each). V lost 6 bases and J 5 bases, leaving 19 bases between the germline ends. Germline V CDR1 and CDR2: DFQATT, SNEGSKA (reference sequence). The CDR3 is made up of 14 amino acids. The CDR3: CSAAQSGWGETQYF. Here the CDR3 DNA reads TGCAGTGCGGCTCAGAGCGGATGGGGGGAGACCCAGTACTTC.

This clonotype showed up just a few times. The CDR3 reads CSASRGIRPEQYF. The CDR3 nucleotides read TGCAGTGCTAGTAGGGGGATCCGGCCCGAGCAGTACTTC. The V call is TRBV20-1, the J call TRBJ2-7; D might be TRBD1 (6 bases). Germline CDR1 DFQATT, CDR2 SNEGSKA (reference sequence). The CDR3 spans 13 residues. V was shortened by 3 bases and J by 6 bases, with 15 bases between the two germline ends.

This chain's CDR3 is CASRGASGYTGELFF. The DNA for the CDR3 is TGTGCCAGCAGAGGGGCTAGCGGCTACACCGGGGAGCTGTTTTTT. V and J are TRBV27 and TRBJ2-2, with 7 bases fitting TRBD2. Germline V gene sequence: CDR1 MNHEY, CDR2 SMNVEV (reference sequence). The CDR3 has 15 amino acids. V was clipped by 6 bases and J by 3 bases; unmatched bases: 7.

CDR3 nucleotide sequence: TGTGCCCACCACACAGCCAGGAGGGCCAGGCACGAGCAGTACTTC. It specifies CAHHTARRARHEQYF. The V and J genes are TRBV24-1 and TRBJ2-7, with D possibly TRBD2 on 6 matching bases. Trimming removed 12 bases from V and 5 bases from J, with 25 bases in between. This CDR3 has 15 amino acids. The V gene's germline CDR1 is KGHDR and CDR2 SFDVKD.